The rows below give T cell receptor beta chains drawn from one sample of a study of T cells in Graves' hyperthyroidism and ophthalmopathy. TCRdb independently ran MiXCR on the multiplex PCR reads; one entry per CDR3 protein. The sample has over 650,000 distinct CDR3 sequences, around 17% seen once. Sequenced input: blood. The receptors here all came from a man aged 18-30 years with Graves' hyperthyroidism. Each CDR3 is given with its conserved first and last residue. A D gene is named only where the DNA matches it firmly. Clone size is shown for a subset of rows, as once, few, many or a class of expanded clone.

abundance: -
d_gene: TRBD2
j_gene: TRBJ2-1
v_gene: TRBV5-8
CDR3aa: CASSILAGGWNEQFF
CDR3nt: TGTGCCAGCAGCATACTAGCGGGAGGGTGGAATGAGCAGTTCTTC

abundance: few
d_gene: -
j_gene: TRBJ2-7
v_gene: TRBV6-2/TRBV6-3
CDR3aa: CASSLLPSTEQYF
CDR3nt: TGTGCCAGCAGCCTACTCCCCTCTACGGAGCAGTACTTC

abundance: few
d_gene: TRBD2
j_gene: TRBJ2-1
v_gene: TRBV20-1
CDR3aa: CSVPSAGGYNEQFF
CDR3nt: TGCAGTGTTCCATCGGCGGGGGGTTACAATGAGCAGTTCTTC

abundance: few
d_gene: TRBD1
j_gene: TRBJ1-5
v_gene: TRBV14
CDR3aa: CASSLLTGGAYSNQPQHF
CDR3nt: TGTGCCAGCAGCTTACTTACAGGGGGCGCCTATAGCAATCAGCCCCAGCATTTT

abundance: few
d_gene: -
j_gene: TRBJ1-4
v_gene: TRBV28
CDR3aa: CASSSRRVTTNEKLFF
CDR3nt: TGTGCCAGCAGTTCACGGAGGGTAACAACTAATGAAAAACTGTTTTTT

abundance: many
d_gene: TRBD1
j_gene: TRBJ2-2
v_gene: TRBV6-2/TRBV6-3
CDR3aa: CASRPAGTGGTGELFF
CDR3nt: TGTGCCAGCAGACCCGCCGGGACAGGGGGAACCGGGGAGCTGTTTTTT

abundance: many
d_gene: -
j_gene: TRBJ1-4
v_gene: TRBV12-3/TRBV12-4
CDR3aa: CASSLRAANEKLFF
CDR3nt: TGTGCCAGCAGCCTACGGGCAGCAAATGAAAAACTGTTTTTT

abundance: -
d_gene: TRBD2
j_gene: TRBJ2-3
v_gene: TRBV6-1
CDR3aa: CASSHYYFGASGRAGTDTQYF
CDR3nt: TGTGCCAGCAGTCACTACTACTTTGGGGCTAGCGGGAGGGCCGGCACAGATACGCAGTATTTT

abundance: -
d_gene: -
j_gene: TRBJ1-2
v_gene: TRBV19
CDR3aa: CASSRGEVFDGYTF
CDR3nt: TGTGCCAGTAGTAGAGGGGAAGTTTTCGATGGCTACACCTTC

abundance: few
d_gene: TRBD2
j_gene: TRBJ2-1
v_gene: TRBV5-1
CDR3aa: CASSLGLAGAAEQFF
CDR3nt: TGCGCCAGCAGCCTAGGACTAGCGGGAGCGGCTGAGCAGTTCTTC

abundance: many
d_gene: TRBD2
j_gene: TRBJ2-5
v_gene: TRBV20-1
CDR3aa: CSARREGSETQYF
CDR3nt: TGCAGTGCTAGACGGGAGGGTTCAGAGACCCAGTACTTC

abundance: few
d_gene: -
j_gene: TRBJ2-1
v_gene: TRBV20-1
CDR3aa: CSARDFGIELGEQFF
CDR3nt: TGCAGTGCTAGAGACTTCGGGATTGAGTTAGGTGAGCAGTTCTTC

abundance: -
d_gene: TRBD1
j_gene: TRBJ1-4
v_gene: TRBV5-8
CDR3aa: CASSRGTVNEKLFF
CDR3nt: TGTGCCAGCAGCCGCGGGACAGTGAATGAAAAACTGTTTTTT

abundance: once
d_gene: TRBD2
j_gene: TRBJ2-6
v_gene: TRBV18
CDR3aa: CASSPLAGISGANVLTF
CDR3nt: TGTGCCAGCTCACCGCTAGCGGGGATCTCTGGGGCCAACGTCCTGACTTTC

abundance: few
d_gene: -
j_gene: TRBJ2-2
v_gene: TRBV6-2/TRBV6-3
CDR3aa: CASSYKRLWQANTGELFF
CDR3nt: TGTGCCAGCAGTTACAAACGCTTGTGGCAGGCGAACACCGGGGAGCTGTTTTTT

abundance: -
d_gene: -
j_gene: TRBJ2-1
v_gene: TRBV27
CDR3aa: CASSFLPASEQFF
CDR3nt: TGTGCCAGCAGTTTCCTCCCAGCGTCAGAACAGTTCTTC

abundance: -
d_gene: TRBD1
j_gene: TRBJ1-1
v_gene: TRBV25-1
CDR3aa: CASSARGQGNTEAFF
CDR3nt: TGTGCCAGCAGTGCTCGGGGACAGGGGAACACTGAAGCTTTCTTT

abundance: many
d_gene: TRBD2
j_gene: TRBJ2-3
v_gene: TRBV12-3/TRBV12-4
CDR3aa: CASSTGTSGRLTDTQYF
CDR3nt: TGTGCCAGCAGCACAGGGACTAGCGGGAGGCTCACAGATACGCAGTATTTT

abundance: few
d_gene: TRBD1
j_gene: TRBJ2-1
v_gene: TRBV7-9
CDR3aa: CASSIRTGERDNEQFF
CDR3nt: TGTGCCAGCAGCATACGGACAGGGGAAAGGGACAATGAGCAGTTCTTC

abundance: many
d_gene: TRBD1
j_gene: TRBJ2-7
v_gene: TRBV20-1
CDR3aa: CSASTGQDPFEQYF
CDR3nt: TGCAGTGCTAGCACTGGACAGGACCCCTTCGAGCAGTACTTC

abundance: many
d_gene: TRBD1
j_gene: TRBJ2-5
v_gene: TRBV9
CDR3aa: CASNLRGLETQYF
CDR3nt: TGTGCCAGCAATCTCAGGGGGCTGGAGACCCAGTACTTC

abundance: -
d_gene: -
j_gene: TRBJ2-3
v_gene: TRBV7-9
CDR3aa: CASSRLPSDTQYF
CDR3nt: TGTGCCAGCAGCCGACTACCCTCAGATACGCAGTATTTT

abundance: many
d_gene: TRBD2
j_gene: TRBJ2-4
v_gene: TRBV28
CDR3aa: CASSLLAGVIQYF
CDR3nt: TGTGCCAGCAGTTTACTAGCGGGCGTCATTCAGTACTTC

abundance: -
d_gene: TRBD1
j_gene: TRBJ1-6
v_gene: TRBV2
CDR3aa: CASREHRDRWLGTPLHF
CDR3nt: TGTGCCAGCAGGGAGCACAGGGACAGGTGGCTGGGTACACCCCTCCACTTT

abundance: few
d_gene: -
j_gene: TRBJ2-5
v_gene: TRBV27
CDR3aa: CASSLAVGKTQYF
CDR3nt: TGTGCCAGCAGTTTAGCAGTCGGGAAGACCCAGTACTTC

abundance: few
d_gene: TRBD2
j_gene: TRBJ2-7
v_gene: TRBV28
CDR3aa: CASSSALAGVYEQYF
CDR3nt: TGTGCCAGCAGTTCAGCCCTAGCGGGAGTCTACGAGCAGTACTTC

abundance: -
d_gene: -
j_gene: TRBJ2-2
v_gene: TRBV9
CDR3aa: CASSVEGTVTGELFF
CDR3nt: TGTGCCAGCAGCGTAGAGGGGACTGTCACCGGGGAGCTGTTTTTT

abundance: many
d_gene: -
j_gene: TRBJ2-1
v_gene: TRBV6-2/TRBV6-3
CDR3aa: CATTWGLNEQFF
CDR3nt: TGTGCCACTACTTGGGGCCTTAATGAGCAGTTCTTC

abundance: -
d_gene: -
j_gene: TRBJ2-5
v_gene: TRBV4-1
CDR3aa: CASSQVFAGPRKTQYF
CDR3nt: TGCGCCAGCAGCCAAGTGTTCGCCGGACCTCGGAAGACCCAGTACTTC

abundance: -
d_gene: -
j_gene: TRBJ2-5
v_gene: TRBV11-3
CDR3aa: CASSSPRTDQETQYF
CDR3nt: TGTGCCAGCAGCTCCCCGAGGACAGACCAAGAGACCCAGTACTTC

abundance: -
d_gene: -
j_gene: TRBJ2-1
v_gene: TRBV4-1
CDR3aa: CAGSQIKRATYNEQFF
CDR3nt: TGCGCCGGCAGCCAAATTAAGCGGGCCACCTACAATGAGCAGTTCTTC

abundance: many
d_gene: -
j_gene: TRBJ1-1
v_gene: TRBV10-3
CDR3aa: CAISEGGGAMNTEAFF
CDR3nt: TGTGCCATCAGTGAAGGAGGGGGTGCCATGAACACTGAAGCTTTCTTT

abundance: -
d_gene: TRBD1
j_gene: TRBJ2-7
v_gene: TRBV20-1
CDR3aa: CSAMDREPYEQYF
CDR3nt: TGCAGTGCTATGGACAGGGAGCCCTACGAGCAGTACTTC

abundance: many
d_gene: -
j_gene: TRBJ2-1
v_gene: TRBV11-2
CDR3aa: CASSPTPQNEQFF
CDR3nt: TGTGCCAGCAGCCCTACGCCGCAAAATGAGCAGTTCTTC

abundance: -
d_gene: -
j_gene: TRBJ1-1
v_gene: TRBV19
CDR3aa: CASSIELGRLDTEAFF
CDR3nt: TGTGCCAGTAGTATAGAATTAGGCAGGCTGGACACTGAAGCTTTCTTT

abundance: many
d_gene: TRBD1
j_gene: TRBJ2-5
v_gene: TRBV28
CDR3aa: CASSPPSRTGNQETQYF
CDR3nt: TGTGCCAGCAGTCCACCCTCGCGGACAGGAAACCAAGAGACCCAGTACTTC

abundance: many
d_gene: -
j_gene: TRBJ2-6
v_gene: TRBV7-9
CDR3aa: CASSLVLHSGANVLTF
CDR3nt: TGTGCCAGCAGCTTAGTCTTGCACTCTGGGGCCAACGTCCTGACTTTC

abundance: -
d_gene: -
j_gene: TRBJ2-3
v_gene: TRBV4-1
CDR3aa: CASSQVRETDTQYF
CDR3nt: TGCGCCAGCAGCCAAGTACGGGAGACAGATACGCAGTATTTT

abundance: many
d_gene: TRBD2
j_gene: TRBJ2-7
v_gene: TRBV7-8
CDR3aa: CASSSLTSGRARDEQYF
CDR3nt: TGTGCCAGCAGCTCCCTTACTAGCGGGAGGGCGAGGGACGAGCAGTACTTC

abundance: -
d_gene: -
j_gene: TRBJ2-2
v_gene: TRBV29-1
CDR3aa: CSVDQANTGELFF
CDR3nt: TGCAGCGTAGACCAGGCCAACACCGGGGAGCTGTTTTTT

abundance: few
d_gene: TRBD2
j_gene: TRBJ2-1
v_gene: TRBV20-1
CDR3aa: CSARVGLAGGLYFYNEQFF
CDR3nt: TGCAGTGCTAGGGTAGGACTAGCGGGAGGGCTGTATTTCTACAATGAGCAGTTCTTC